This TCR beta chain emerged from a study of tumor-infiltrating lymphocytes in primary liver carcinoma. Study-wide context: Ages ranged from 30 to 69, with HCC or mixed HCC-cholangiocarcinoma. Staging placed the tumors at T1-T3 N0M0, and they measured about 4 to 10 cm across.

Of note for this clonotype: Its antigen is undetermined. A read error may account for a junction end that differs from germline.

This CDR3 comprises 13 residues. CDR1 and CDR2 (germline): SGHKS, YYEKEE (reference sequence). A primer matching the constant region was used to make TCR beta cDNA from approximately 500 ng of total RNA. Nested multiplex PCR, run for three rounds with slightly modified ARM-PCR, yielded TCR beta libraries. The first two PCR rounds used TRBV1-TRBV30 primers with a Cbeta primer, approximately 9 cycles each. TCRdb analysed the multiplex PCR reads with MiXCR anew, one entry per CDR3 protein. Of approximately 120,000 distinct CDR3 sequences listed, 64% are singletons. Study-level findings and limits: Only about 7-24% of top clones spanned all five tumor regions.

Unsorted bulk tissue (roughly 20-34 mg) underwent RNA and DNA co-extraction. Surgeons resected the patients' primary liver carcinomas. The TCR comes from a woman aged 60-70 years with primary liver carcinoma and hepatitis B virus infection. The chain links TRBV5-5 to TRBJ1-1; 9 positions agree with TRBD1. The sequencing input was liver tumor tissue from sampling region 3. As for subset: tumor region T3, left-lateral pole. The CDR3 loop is CVSSMGTGSEAFF. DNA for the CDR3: TGTGTCAGCAGCATGGGGACAGGGTCTGAAGCTTTCTTT.